One and the same sample provided the 13 T cell receptor beta chains below, sequenced in a study of T cell responses to AZD1222 COVID-19 vaccine. Libraries were prepared by immunoSEQ multiplex PCR; TCRdb keeps only in-frame clonotypes and omits some of them. The table includes 130,000 or so clones, 92% detected once. This specimen was peripheral blood, taken on day 0 of AZD1222 vaccination. These TCRs come from an adult in good health.

The chain couples TRBV2 to TRBJ1-5; 7 nucleotides align to TRBD1. This CDR3 region has 15 residues. The ends lost 4 bases at V and 4 bases at J; junction bases unmatched: 7. Germline CDR1 is SNHLY and CDR2 is FYNNEI. The CDR3 loop reads CASSVYRDRNQPQHF. In DNA, the CDR3 is TGTGCCAGCAGTGTTTATCGGGACAGAAATCAGCCCCAGCATTTT.

This sequence joins TRBV18 and TRBJ1-1, with D hard to call. The V gene lost 6 bases and the J gene lost 5 bases, with 10 bases spanning the gap. In germline, CDR1 is KGHSH, CDR2 LQKENI. This CDR3 is 12 amino acids long. In DNA, the CDR3 is TGTGCCAGCTCGATAGGGATGACTGAAGCTTTCTTT. The encoded protein is CASSIGMTEAFF.

The chain has TRBV6-2 or TRBV6-3 and TRBJ2-7; 9 bases agree with TRBD2. After removal of 5 bases from V and 3 bases from J, the junction contained 5 bases not matched to a gene. Germline values: CDR1 MNHEY, CDR2 SVGEGT. This CDR3 is 14 amino acids long. In nucleotides, the CDR3 is TGTGCCAGCAGTCCAGGACTAGCGAACTACGAGCAGTACTTC. Translating it yields CASSPGLANYEQYF.

V is TRBV5-1 and J is TRBJ1-6, with D possibly matching TRBD1 (6 bases). Germline values: CDR1 SGHRS, CDR2 YFSETQ. The length of the CDR3 is 15 residues. Trimming took off 0 bases at V and 6 bases at J, with 10 bases between the two ends. DNA for the CDR3: TGCGCCAGCAGCTTGGCGCAGGGGAGTAATTCACCCCTCCACTTT. Amino acids: CASSLAQGSNSPLHF.

The chain employs TRBV7-9 and TRBJ1-1; D remains unclear. Trimming took off 5 bases at V and 4 bases at J, with 11 bases between the two ends. Germline V lookup: CDR1 SEHNR, CDR2 FQNEAQ (reference sequence). The CDR3 has 13 residues. The CDR3 sequence: CASSRPGVTEAFF. The CDR3 nucleotides read TGTGCCAGCAGCCGCCCGGGAGTCACTGAAGCTTTCTTT.

This clone was observed a single time. The chain has TRBV2 and TRBJ1-2, with a weak D call TRBD1 (5 bases). V dropped 7 bases and J dropped 8 bases, with 14 bases sitting between them. The CDR3 totals 12 residues. Per germline, CDR1 SNHLY and CDR2 FYNNEI. The CDR3 DNA reads TGTGCCAGCACCAGACAGCTCCTAGGCTACACCTTC. This gives the protein CASTRQLLGYTF.

V usage is TRBV11-2 and J usage is TRBJ2-2; D unclear. The ends were cut back, 1 base at V and 0 bases at J, with 12 bases in the middle. CDR3 size: 17 residues. CDR1 and CDR2 (germline): SGHAT, FQNNGV. The CDR3 nucleotides are TGTGCCAGCAGCTTAGTAACGTCTTCTTCGAACACCGGGGAGCTGTTTTTT. Its protein is CASSLVTSSSNTGELFF.

The genes are TRBV3-1 (or the pseudogene TRBV3-2) and TRBJ2-7; possibly TRBD2 for D (6 bases). Trimming left V 4 bases short and J 2 bases short, with 9 bases between. Germline V lookup: CDR1 LGHDT, CDR2 YNNKEL (reference sequence). The length of the CDR3 is 13 residues. CDR3 protein: CASSPTSAYEQYF. The CDR3 DNA reads as TGTGCCAGCAGCCCGACTAGTGCCTACGAGCAGTACTTC.

The chain combines TRBV27 with TRBJ2-5; 13 positions agree with TRBD2. V trimming: 4 bases; J trimming: 4 bases; junction bases outside the gene matches: 3. The CDR3 is 15 residues long. Germline V gene lookup returns CDR1 MNHEY and CDR2 SMNVEV (reference sequence). CDR3 in amino acids: CASSSGLAGPETQYF. CDR3 nucleotides: TGTGCCAGCAGTTCGGGACTAGCGGGACCAGAGACCCAGTACTTC.

This sequence joins TRBV6-5 and TRBJ1-3, with D possibly being TRBD1 (6 bases). The CDR3 extends over 14 amino acids. V lost 11 bases, J lost 0 bases, and 14 bases lay in between. Germline V gene data show CDR1 as MNHEY and CDR2 as SVGAGI. As DNA, the CDR3 is TGTGCCGGGGGCAGGGCATCCTCTGGAAACACCATATATTTT. Encoded protein: CAGGRASSGNTIYF.

The gene calls are TRBV14 and TRBJ1-2; D unresolved. The CDR3 is made up of 14 amino acids. The V end was cut by 1 base, the J end by 4 bases, with 10 bases between. The germline V gene has CDR1 SGHDN and CDR2 FVKESK. The DNA for the CDR3 is TGTGCCAGCAGCCAAGTCGGTAATCTCTATGGCTACACCTTC. This codes for CASSQVGNLYGYTF.

The J gene is TRBJ1-4, the V gene TRBV6-4; 7 bases align to TRBD1. Trimming removed 6 bases from V and 8 bases from J; junction bases left unmatched: 6. There are 13 residues in the CDR3. Germline V CDR1 and CDR2: MRHNA, SNTAGT. The CDR3 is CASRTGYLEKLFF. Written as DNA, the CDR3 is TGTGCCAGCAGGACAGGGTACTTAGAAAAACTGTTTTTT.

The chain uses TRBV29-1 and TRBJ2-2; 9 bases are a match to TRBD1. CDR3 length: 18 amino acids. Germline CDR1 SQVTM, CDR2 ANQGSEA. V lost 4 bases and J lost 0; bases outside the gene matches: 12. Here the CDR3 reads CSVVVLQGAASNTGELFF. The CDR3 DNA reads TGCAGCGTTGTCGTTTTACAGGGGGCGGCCTCGAACACCGGGGAGCTGTTTTTT.